This T cell receptor (beta chain) emerged from a study of T cell changes during pregnancy in multiple sclerosis. Method: immunoSEQ multiplex PCR; TCRdb's copy keeps in-frame clones and lacks some. This sample has roughly 100,000 clones; 90% occur once, and the top ten carry approximately 0.76%. Trimming removed 1 base from V and 4 bases from J; junction bases left unmatched: 6. The CDR3 has 15 residues. The V gene's germline CDR1 is LNHDA and CDR2 SQIVND (reference sequence). This clonotype was sampled from a female donor in good health, enrolled as a control in a pregnancy study. V usage is TRBV19 and J usage is TRBJ2-7; TRBD1 matches 8 bases. The sample here was peripheral blood, taken in the second trimester of pregnancy. CDR3 sequence reads: CASSIAPGGRYEQYF. Here the CDR3 DNA reads TGTGCCAGTAGTATAGCCCCAGGGGGCCGATACGAGCAGTACTTC.